The 26 T cell receptor beta chains listed next were all sequenced from one sample in a study of blood T cell repertoires in COVID-19. Profiling relied on immunoSEQ multiplex PCR, and the TCRdb table lists in-frame clones only, not all of them. Among some 380,000 clones listed, around 90% were seen once. The sample taken for sequencing was peripheral blood. The receptor set was obtained from a man in his late teens or twenties with active or convalescent COVID-19.

This clone was recorded once. The gene calls are TRBV5-8 and TRBJ1-5, with D possibly being TRBD1 (6 bases). V was clipped by 3 bases and J by 2 bases, with 18 bases between them. Germline assignment: CDR1 SGHTS and CDR2 YDEGEE. CDR3 length: 17 residues. CDR3 in amino acids: CASSSGHLPEGNQPQHF. The CDR3 DNA sequence: TGTGCCAGCAGCTCGGGACATTTACCGGAGGGCAATCAGCCCCAGCATTTT.

This chain uses TRBV6-2 or TRBV6-3 with TRBJ1-6, with D possibly TRBD1 on 5 matching bases. Trimming took 2 bases from V and 0 from J, leaving 8 bases between them. The length of the CDR3 is 16 residues. Germline V lookup: CDR1 MNHEY, CDR2 SVGEGT. CDR3 DNA sequence: TGTGCCAGCAGTTACGTCGGGGGCTCCTATAATTCACCCCTCCACTTT. Encoded protein: CASSYVGGSYNSPLHF.

The V gene is TRBV9, the J gene TRBJ2-3; 10 bases align to TRBD2. V gave up 0 bases and J gave up 0 bases; unmatched junction bases: 4. Germline CDR1 is SGDLS and CDR2 is YYNGEE. This CDR3 contains 17 residues. In DNA, the CDR3 is TGTGCCAGCAGCGTAGAACTAGCGGGGCCCAGCACAGATACGCAGTATTTT. Translating gives CASSVELAGPSTDTQYF.

In DNA, the CDR3 is TGTGCCAGCAGCCCCGGCCTAAAATGGAGGACAGCACCTGAAAAACTGTTTTTT. Its protein is CASSPGLKWRTAPEKLFF. This sequence joins TRBV2 and TRBJ1-4, with D possibly matching TRBD1 (6 bases). V was shortened by 6 bases and J by 7 bases, with 27 bases between the two germline ends. CDR1 and CDR2 (germline): SNHLY, FYNNEI. The CDR3 is made up of 18 amino acids.

The rearrangement links TRBV7-9 to TRBJ1-4; TRBD1 matches 7 bases. This CDR3 has 15 residues. Germline V CDR1 and CDR2: SEHNR, FQNEAQ (reference sequence). Trimming cost V 5 bases and J 7 bases; bases outside gene matches: 10. CDR3: CASSTMGTVGEKLFF. CDR3 bases: TGTGCCAGCAGCACAATGGGGACAGTAGGTGAAAAACTGTTTTTT.

The chain uses TRBV7-9 and TRBJ2-1, with a possible D match to TRBD2 (6 bases). Germline V gene lookup returns CDR1 SEHNR and CDR2 FQNEAQ (reference sequence). Trimming shortened V by 5 bases and J by 15 bases, and 17 bases separated the two germline ends. The CDR3 is 12 residues long. The CDR3 DNA follows: TGTGCCAGCAGCCAGAGACTAGAAGTGCTGTTCTTC. This gives the protein CASSQRLEVLFF.

This clone is a singleton in its sample. The chain links TRBV4-2 to TRBJ2-3, with D possibly being TRBD2 (6 bases). Trimming cost V 4 bases and J 0 bases, with 17 bases left between them. The CDR3 covers 17 residues. From germline, CDR1 is LGHNA and CDR2 YNFKEQ. Here the CDR3 DNA reads TGTGCCAGCAGCCTGTCCTTTGGGGCGGGAAGCACAGATACGCAGTATTTT. It codes for CASSLSFGAGSTDTQYF.

The V call is TRBV15, the J call TRBJ2-3, with TRBD2 matching over 9 bases. The length of the CDR3 is 16 residues. The germline gives CDR1 LNHNV, CDR2 YYDKDF (reference sequence). The ends lost 0 bases at V and 1 base at J; junction bases unmatched: 2. CDR3 sequence (DNA): TGTGCCACCAGCAGAGAAAAGCGGGGGGGCACAGATACGCAGTATTTT. Its translation: CATSREKRGGTDTQYF.

This clone was detected only once. The rearrangement links TRBV25-1 to TRBJ2-7; D not certain. V lost 3 bases and J 3 bases, leaving 18 bases between the germline ends. CDR1 is MGHDK, CDR2 SYGVNS, per germline. This CDR3 region has 16 residues. This CDR3 is CASSDSSGRPIYEQYF. CDR3 DNA: TGTGCCAGCAGTGACTCTTCTGGCAGGCCGATCTACGAGCAGTACTTC.

The chain employs TRBV3-1 (or the pseudogene TRBV3-2) and TRBJ1-2; a possible D gene is TRBD1 (6 bases). Germline CDR1 and CDR2: LGHDT and YNNKEL (reference sequence). V shed 2 bases and J shed 4 bases, with 23 bases lying between them. CDR3 length: 18 residues. The CDR3 protein is CASSQNRDTALRFYGYTF. DNA of the CDR3: TGTGCCAGCAGCCAAAACCGGGACACCGCCTTAAGGTTCTATGGCTACACCTTC.

This chain uses TRBV29-1 with TRBJ1-1; D gene ambiguous. The CDR3 has 12 amino acids. Looked up from germline, CDR1 is SQVTM and CDR2 is ANQGSEA. Trimming removed 3 bases from V and 7 bases from J, with 12 bases in between. CDR3 sequence reads: CSVEGLAGEAFF. The CDR3 region has the DNA TGCAGCGTTGAGGGTCTGGCAGGTGAAGCTTTCTTT.

The chain joins TRBV6-2 or TRBV6-3 to TRBJ2-5, with TRBD2 matching over 11 bases. Trimming at V came to 5 bases and at J to 5 bases, leaving 10 bases not matched to a gene. From germline, CDR1 is MNHEY and CDR2 SVGEGT. This CDR3 spans 16 amino acids. Here the CDR3 reads CASSKGASGRRETQYF. CDR3 nucleotide sequence: TGTGCCAGCAGTAAAGGGGCTAGCGGGAGGCGGGAGACCCAGTACTTC.

The chain joins TRBV27 to TRBJ1-2; D is possibly TRBD1 (6 bases). Trimming took off 6 bases at V and 2 bases at J, with 13 bases between the two ends. Germline CDR1 and CDR2: MNHEY and SMNVEV (reference sequence). This CDR3 is built from 14 residues. This chain's CDR3 is CASRQGRGNYGYTF. DNA for the CDR3: TGTGCCAGCAGGCAGGGGCGCGGAAACTATGGCTACACCTTC.

V gene TRBV9 combines with J gene TRBJ2-7; 9 nucleotides match TRBD1. The CDR3 runs to 14 residues. CDR1 is SGDLS, CDR2 YYNGEE, per germline. V shed 4 bases, J shed 1 base, and the junction held 3 bases outside the gene matches. The CDR3 here is CASSSGTGSYEQYF. The CDR3, as DNA: TGTGCCAGCAGCTCCGGGACAGGGTCCTACGAGCAGTACTTC.

V gene TRBV5-1 combines with J gene TRBJ2-1, with a weak D call TRBD1 (6 bases). Germline lookup yields CDR1 SGHRS and CDR2 YFSETQ. Trimming took off 4 bases at V and 6 bases at J, with 17 bases between the two ends. There are 15 residues in the CDR3. The CDR3 bases are TGCGCCAGCAGCGAGCAGGGTTTACAGGGCAATGAGCAGTTCTTC. Protein: CASSEQGLQGNEQFF.

This clone was counted a few times. The chain is built from TRBV7-9 and TRBJ1-1; 7 nucleotides agree with TRBD1. The V gene's germline CDR1 is SEHNR and CDR2 FQNEAQ (reference sequence). This CDR3 has 15 amino acids. V lost 0 bases, J lost 6 bases, and 7 bases stayed unmatched. CDR3 in DNA: TGTGCCAGCAGCTTAGCGCGAGGGGGCGAGGCTGAAGCTTTCTTT. Translating gives CASSLARGGEAEAFF.

The chain links TRBV3-1 (or the pseudogene TRBV3-2) to TRBJ2-5; TRBD1 matches 12 bases. Germline V gene data show CDR1 as LGHDT and CDR2 as YNNKEL (reference sequence). The CDR3 contains 15 residues. Trimming took 8 bases from V and 5 from J; bases not matched to a gene: 9. The CDR3 sequence is CASHRGTGGMETQYF. The CDR3 region has the DNA TGTGCCAGCCACCGTGGGACAGGGGGCATGGAGACCCAGTACTTC.

V gene TRBV3-1 (or the pseudogene TRBV3-2) combines with J gene TRBJ2-3; 10 bases are shared with TRBD2. CDR1 is LGHDT and CDR2 is YNNKEL in the germline V gene (reference sequence). The CDR3 totals 15 residues. V dropped 4 bases and J dropped 1; count of bases not matched to a gene: 2. The CDR3 coding sequence is TGTGCCAGCAGCCTCACTAGCGGGGGCACAGATACGCAGTATTTT. Translated, it gives CASSLTSGGTDTQYF.

J is TRBJ2-7 and V is TRBV2, with D maybe TRBD1 (7 bases). This CDR3 contains 14 residues. The germline gives CDR1 SNHLY, CDR2 FYNNEI. Trimming pared 6 bases from V and 4 bases from J, leaving 16 bases between. The CDR3 sequence: CASSAGQNPYEQYF. In DNA, the CDR3 is TGTGCCAGCAGCGCGGGACAGAACCCTTACGAGCAGTACTTC.

In its sample, this clone was seen a few times. The chain joins TRBV4-2 to TRBJ1-4; D uncertain. Per germline, CDR1 LGHNA and CDR2 YNFKEQ. V lost 4 bases to trimming and J lost 0 bases, with 15 bases between them. CDR3 length: 17 amino acids. The CDR3 sequence is CASSPVEVESTNEKLFF. The CDR3 nucleotides read TGTGCCAGCAGCCCTGTAGAGGTAGAATCAACTAATGAAAAACTGTTTTTT.

The chain combines TRBV15 with TRBJ2-5; TRBD1 aligns across 7 bases. The CDR3 has 15 residues. Trimming cost V 2 bases and J 5 bases; bases outside gene matches: 8. The germline CDR1 and CDR2 sequences are LNHNV and YYDKDF (reference sequence). CDR3 sequence reads: CATSRYTGAGETQYF. Here the CDR3 DNA reads TGTGCCACCAGCAGATACACAGGGGCCGGGGAGACCCAGTACTTC.

This chain uses TRBV7-3 with TRBJ2-5; D perhaps matches TRBD2 (5 bases). V gave up 3 bases and J gave up 5 bases, with 10 bases separating them. This CDR3 has 13 residues. The germline CDR1 and CDR2 sequences are SGHTA and FQGTGA. CDR3 bases: TGTGCCAGCAGCTTCGACCCGGGGGAGACCCAGTACTTC. This encodes CASSFDPGETQYF. Together with reference TRBV7-3 and TRBJ2-5, the CDR3 gives the full variable domain: GAGVSQTPSNKVTEKGKYVELRCDPISGHTALYWYRQSLGQGPEFLIYFQGTGAADDSGLPNDRFFAVRPEGSVSTLKIQRTERGDSAVYLCASSFDPGETQYFGPGTRLLVL.

This chain joins TRBV9 and TRBJ1-3, with D maybe TRBD1 (6 bases). The V end lost 3 bases, the J end lost 0 bases, and 10 bases lay between the germline ends. Germline CDR1 SGDLS, CDR2 YYNGEE. The length of the CDR3 is 15 residues. CDR3 protein: CASSEHRVSGNTIYF. CDR3 bases: TGTGCCAGCAGCGAACACAGGGTCTCTGGAAACACCATATATTTT.

V is TRBV2 and J is TRBJ2-1; TRBD2 matches at 8 bases. J gave up 3 bases and V 3 bases, and 4 bases lay outside the gene matches. Germline CDR1 SNHLY, CDR2 FYNNEI. The CDR3 has 15 amino acids. The CDR3 DNA sequence: TGTGCCAGCAGTGAGAAGCGGGAGATCTACAATGAGCAGTTCTTC. It specifies CASSEKREIYNEQFF. Variable domain in full (rest from reference TRBV2 and TRBJ2-1): EPEVTQTPSHQVTQMGQEVILRCVPISNHLYFYWYRQILGQKVEFLVSFYNNEISEKSEIFDDQFSVERPDGSNFTLKIRSTKLEDSAMYFCASSEKREIYNEQFFGPGTRLTVL.

The chain carries TRBV6-5 and TRBJ1-4; 7 nucleotides align to TRBD1. The V and J ends lost 5 bases and 4 bases, in that order; junction bases with no gene match: 7. CDR1 MNHEY and CDR2 SVGAGI come from the germline V gene. The CDR3 is made up of 15 amino acids. As DNA, the CDR3 is TGTGCCAGCAGTCCACCGGGACAGAATAATGAAAAACTGTTTTTT. Its translation is CASSPPGQNNEKLFF.

V gene TRBV7-2 combines with J gene TRBJ2-2, with a possible D match to TRBD1 (6 bases). CDR1 SGHTA and CDR2 FQGNSA come from the germline V gene. V lost 8 bases and J 0 bases, leaving 7 bases between the germline ends. CDR3 length equals 13 residues. CDR3: CASRTANTGELFF. CDR3 bases: TGTGCCAGCCGGACAGCGAACACCGGGGAGCTGTTTTTT.